This TCR beta chain was obtained from a study of T cells after yellow fever vaccination. TCRdb used MiXCR to reprocess the 5' RACE reads, holding one entry per CDR3 protein. The sample holds some 170,000 distinct CDR3 sequences, approximately 10% seen once. CDR1 is GTSNPN and CDR2 is SVGIG in the germline V gene (reference sequence). V trimming: 8 bases; J trimming: 6 bases; junction bases outside the gene matches: 6. The CDR3 is 12 amino acids. This rearrangement joins TRBV30 to TRBJ2-2; 7 bases align to TRBD1. This TCR came from a man between 18 and 35 years old who received the YFV17D yellow fever vaccine. This specimen consisted of CD8+ T cells sorted from PBMCs, obtained 45 days after the yellow fever booster vaccination. CDR3 in DNA: TGTGCCAGCGACAGGGTTGCCGGGGAGCTGTTTTTT. It is translated as CASDRVAGELFF.